This T cell receptor (beta chain) was sequenced during a study of OX40 agonist ivuxolimab in advanced cancers. At the level of the study: Ivuxolimab, an agonist antibody against OX40 (CD134), was given to patients. Those enrolled were less than 85% male, with a mean age of around 57 years and ages from about 20 to 80.

The V end lost 3 bases, the J end lost 6 bases, and 8 bases lay between the germline ends. CDR1 MNHEY and CDR2 SVGAGI come from the germline V gene. The CDR3 spans 12 residues. Study results and caveats: Determination of antigen specificity was not performed for the expanded peripheral T cells.

Some clones are missing from TCRdb's copy, which holds only in-frame ones; the method was immunoSEQ multiplex PCR. The repertoire holds around 85,000 clones, about 89% seen once, with more than 7% in the top ten. With regard to this clone: Its antigen is undetermined.

The sequences come from CD4+ or CD8+ T cells sorted from blood, collected in a trial of the OX40 agonist ivuxolimab. The TCR originated in an adult with an advanced solid tumor such as melanoma, head and neck, liver or kidney cancer. The chain carries TRBV6-5 and TRBJ1-2; D gene unclear. The CDR3 loop reads CASSYSRDGYTF. The DNA of the CDR3 is TGTGCCAGCAGTTATTCGAGAGATGGCTACACCTTC.